These 21 T cell receptor beta chains came from one sample sequenced in a study of CD8 T cells in ankylosing spondylitis. TCRdb itself ran the 5' RACE reads through MiXCR, one entry per CDR3 protein. The profile covers approximately 130,000 distinct CDR3 sequences, with around 8.5% appearing a single time and 3% to 4% taken by the ten largest. Sequencing input: blood, either unsorted or a sorted T cell fraction (not recorded which). The receptors stem from a male donor with ankylosing spondylitis or in good health (not recorded which).

This clonotype was recorded at least ten times. The CDR3 DNA is TGTGCCAGCAGTACACGCGCAACTAATGAAAAACTGTTTTTT. This codes for CASSTRATNEKLFF. This chain uses TRBV12-3 or TRBV12-4 with TRBJ1-4; D gene unclear. With 5 bases removed from V and 0 bases from J, the gap between germline ends came to 7 bases. The CDR3 runs to 14 residues.

A few counts support this clonotype. The J gene is TRBJ2-5, the V gene TRBV28; D is possibly TRBD2 (7 bases). The V and J ends lost 4 bases and 4 bases respectively, with 22 bases between them. Germline lookup yields CDR1 MDHEN and CDR2 SYDVKM. CDR3 length: 17 amino acids. In nucleotides, the CDR3 is TGTGCCAGCAGTTGGGGGCCCGCGGGAGTGGGGACAGAGACCCAGTACTTC. Translating it yields CASSWGPAGVGTETQYF.

This clonotype was recorded at least ten times. The chain couples TRBV4-3 to TRBJ2-1; 8 nucleotides agree with TRBD2. CDR3 length equals 14 residues. The germline V gene has CDR1 LGHNA and CDR2 YSLEER. V lost 2 bases to trimming and J lost 6 bases; unmatched junction nucleotides: 3. CDR3 bases: TGCGCCAGCAGCCAACATACTAGCGGCAATGAGCAGTTCTTC. This translates into CASSQHTSGNEQFF.

This clonotype was counted many times. V usage is TRBV20-1 and J usage is TRBJ2-1, with D possibly TRBD2 on 6 matching bases. V was trimmed by 0 bases and J by 10 bases, leaving 13 bases between them. Germline values: CDR1 DFQATT, CDR2 SNEGSKA (reference sequence). The CDR3 length is 13 residues. CDR3 bases: TGCAGTGCTAGAGAGCCCCGAAGCGGGGAGCAGTTCTTC. Its protein product is CSAREPRSGEQFF.

V gene TRBV6-2 or TRBV6-3 combines with J gene TRBJ1-1; TRBD1 agrees at 7 bases. CDR3 length equals 14 residues. With 5 bases clipped from V and 4 bases from J, the junction kept 7 bases outside the gene matches. Germline V gene sequence: CDR1 MNHEY, CDR2 SVGEGT. Here the CDR3 DNA reads TGTGCCAGCAGTCAGGACAGGAGTAGCACTGAAGCTTTCTTT. Its protein is CASSQDRSSTEAFF.

This clonotype came up a few times. This chain uses TRBV6-2 or TRBV6-3 with TRBJ1-6; a possible D gene is TRBD1 (5 bases). CDR1 and CDR2 (germline): MNHEY, SVGEGT. V lost 5 bases to trimming and J lost 8 bases, with 10 bases between them. This CDR3 spans 13 amino acids. In nucleotides, the CDR3 is TGTGCCAGCAGTCGGGGGAAGGATTCACCCCTCCACTTT. Protein: CASSRGKDSPLHF.

The rearrangement joins TRBV27 to TRBJ2-7, with D possibly TRBD1 on 6 matching bases. CDR1 is MNHEY, CDR2 SMNVEV, per germline (reference sequence). V gave up 5 bases and J gave up 2 bases, with 10 bases separating them. This CDR3 comprises 13 residues. CDR3 coding DNA: TGTGCCAGCAGTAAGGACAGCACCTACGAGCAGTACTTC. Its translation is CASSKDSTYEQYF.

This chain connects TRBV5-5 to TRBJ2-3, with D tentatively TRBD2 (6 bases). Germline CDR1 is SGHKS and CDR2 is YYEKEE (reference sequence). Trimming removed 4 bases at V and 2 bases at J, with 14 bases between. The CDR3 has 15 residues. The CDR3, as DNA: TGTGCCAGCAGCCCGTGGGGGGAGGACACAGATACGCAGTATTTT. It encodes CASSPWGEDTDTQYF. The full variable domain, in which reference TRBV5-5 and TRBJ2-3 provide the parts outside the CDR3, is DAGVTQSPTHLIKTRGQQVTLRCSPISGHKSVSWYQQVLGQGPQFIFQYYEKEERGRGNFPDRFSARQFPNYSSELNVNALLLGDSALYLCASSPWGEDTDTQYFGPGTRLTVL.

The rearrangement links TRBV6-2 or TRBV6-3 to TRBJ2-1; D possibly corresponds to TRBD2 (6 bases). The CDR3 is 12 amino acids. Trimming removed 2 bases from V and 10 bases from J, with 9 bases in between. Germline CDR1 and CDR2: MNHEY and SVGEGT. The chain's CDR3 is CASSYIRGEQFF. In DNA form, the CDR3 reads TGTGCCAGCAGTTACATTCGGGGGGAGCAGTTCTTC.

This clonotype was observed a handful of times. The V and J genes are TRBV20-1 and TRBJ2-3; 10 nucleotides align to TRBD1. J was trimmed by 6 bases and V by 4 bases; bases with no gene match: 13. CDR3 length: 16 amino acids. Germline loops: CDR1 DFQATT, CDR2 SNEGSKA (reference sequence). The CDR3 region has the DNA TGCAGTGCTATGGACAGGGGGAAGATCTCGATGGATACGCAGTATTTT. Protein: CSAMDRGKISMDTQYF.

The chain employs TRBV20-1 and TRBJ2-7, with TRBD1 matching 9 bases. The CDR3 length is 14 residues. CDR1 and CDR2 from the germline V gene are DFQATT and SNEGSKA (reference sequence). V shed 2 bases, J shed 5 bases, and the junction held 7 bases outside the gene matches. The CDR3 nucleotides are TGCAGTGCTAGATCACCGGGACAGGGCCACGAGCAGTACTTC. Translating gives CSARSPGQGHEQYF.

At least ten counts were recorded for this clonotype. The chain carries TRBV7-9 and TRBJ2-1; 10 positions match TRBD2. The V and J ends lost 8 bases and 2 bases, in that order; junction bases with no gene match: 3. This CDR3 comprises 14 residues. CDR1 is SEHNR and CDR2 is FQNEAQ in the germline V gene (reference sequence). The CDR3 DNA reads TGTGCCAGCGGGCTAGCGGGAGCCTACAATGAGCAGTTCTTC. It yields the protein CASGLAGAYNEQFF.

This clonotype was observed many times. This sequence joins TRBV5-6 and TRBJ2-1, with 10 nucleotides matching TRBD2. The CDR3 extends over 18 amino acids. The J segment lost 3 bases and the V segment lost 0 bases, leaving 9 bases of the junction unmatched. Germline lookup yields CDR1 SGHDT and CDR2 YYEEEE. The CDR3 loop is CASSLEGPSGSIYNEQFF. The CDR3 DNA follows: TGTGCCAGCAGCTTGGAGGGCCCTAGCGGGAGTATCTACAATGAGCAGTTCTTC.

This clonotype was found a few times. The CDR3 coding sequence is TGCAGCGTTGAAATGGGCAGGAGCTCCTACAATGAGCAGTTCTTC. Residues: CSVEMGRSSYNEQFF. The rearrangement links TRBV29-1 to TRBJ2-1; D is ambiguous. V shed 2 bases and J shed 0 bases, with 11 bases lying between them. The CDR3 spans 15 residues. Germline CDR1 and CDR2: SQVTM and ANQGSEA.

Details on this clonotype: One base away lies a much larger clone, so this may be a sequencing read error. The chain joins TRBV9 to TRBJ2-7, with TRBD2 matching 7 bases. Germline V lookup: CDR1 SGDLS, CDR2 YYNGEE. CDR3 length: 17 residues. The CDR3 loop reads CASSVAGSGPFSYERYF. CDR3 bases: TGTGCCAGCAGCGTAGCTGGTAGCGGGCCTTTCTCCTACGAGCGGTACTTC.

This clonotype was counted at least ten times. This sequence joins TRBV6-1 and TRBJ2-1, with D maybe TRBD2 (6 bases). The CDR3 consists of 16 residues. Germline V lookup: CDR1 MNHNS, CDR2 SASEGT. Trimming removed 5 bases from V and 0 bases from J, with 14 bases in between. The DNA of the CDR3 is TGTGCCAGCAGTACGGTGGGGAGGAGCTCCTACAATGAGCAGTTCTTC. Residues: CASSTVGRSSYNEQFF.

The chain joins TRBV29-1 to TRBJ1-2; 8 bases agree with TRBD1. Germline CDR1 SQVTM, CDR2 ANQGSEA. With 4 bases clipped from V and 3 bases from J, the junction kept 1 base outside the gene matches. The CDR3 is made up of 12 amino acids. In DNA, the CDR3 is TGCAGCGTTGGGACAGGGTACTATGGCTACACCTTC. Translation gives CSVGTGYYGYTF. The whole variable domain, remainder taken from reference TRBV29-1 and TRBJ1-2, is SAVISQKPSRDICQRGTSLTIQCQVDSQVTMMFWYRQQPGQSLTLIATANQGSEATYESGFVIDKFPISRPNLTFSTLTVSNMSPEDSSIYLCSVGTGYYGYTFGSGTRLTVV.

This clonotype was counted at least ten times. The J gene is TRBJ2-7, the V gene TRBV3-1, with D possibly matching TRBD2 (5 bases). The CDR3 covers 15 residues. Between the trimmed V and J ends, which lost 0 bases and 4 bases, there was a span of 13 bases. From germline, CDR1 is LGHDT and CDR2 YNNKEL (reference sequence). In nucleotides, the CDR3 is TGTGCCAGCAGCCAAGATACGAGGGAGTGGTACGAGCAGTACTTC. It codes for CASSQDTREWYEQYF.

CDR3 amino acids: CASSPTSGRNGNEQFF. The CDR3 DNA sequence: TGCGCCAGCAGTCCGACTAGCGGGAGGAACGGGAATGAGCAGTTCTTC. This chain links TRBV5-1 with TRBJ2-1; 13 nucleotides agree with TRBD2. With V trimmed by 5 bases and J by 7 bases, 9 bases remained unmatched. The CDR3 has 16 residues. Germline V gene lookup returns CDR1 SGHRS and CDR2 YFSETQ. Based on the CDR3 plus reference TRBV5-1 and TRBJ2-1, the full variable domain is KAGVTQTPRYLIKTRGQQVTLSCSPISGHRSVSWYQQTPGQGLQFLFEYFSETQRNKGNFPGRFSGRQFSNSRSEMNVSTLELGDSALYLCASSPTSGRNGNEQFFGPGTRLTVL.

To note about this clonotype: Possible read error: a much larger clone is one base away. J is TRBJ2-5 and V is TRBV12-3 or TRBV12-4; D may be TRBD1 or TRBD2 (5 bases each). This CDR3 region has 17 residues. The CDR3 protein is CTSSLGAGNPGAETQYF. CDR3 nucleotides: TGTACCAGCAGTTTAGGAGCCGGAAACCCCGGGGCAGAGACCCAGTACTTC.

This clonotype was picked up many times. The chain couples TRBV7-2 to TRBJ2-5; D ambiguous. With 0 bases removed from V and 4 bases from J, the gap between germline ends came to 3 bases. The CDR3 is made up of 12 amino acids. Germline V gene lookup returns CDR1 SGHTA and CDR2 FQGNSA. The CDR3 DNA reads TGTGCCAGCAGCTTAGCGCGAGAGACCCAGTACTTC. Translating gives CASSLARETQYF.